This TCR beta chain was retrieved from a study of blood T cell repertoires in COVID-19. Study context: The cDNA or gDNA used as material had been derived from T cells, B-cell-depleted T cells, or PBMCs.

The length of the CDR3 is 17 residues. Per the germline V gene, CDR1 is MNHEY and CDR2 is SMNVEV (reference sequence). V shed 5 bases, J shed 3 bases, and the junction held 10 bases outside the gene matches. Sequencing was performed with immunoSEQ multiplex PCR; in TCRdb, only in-frame clones are kept and a portion is missing. The sample carries under 90,000 clones, nearly 90% recorded once. J is TRBJ1-6 and V is TRBV27; TRBD1 matches at 7 bases. The clonotype originates from a man aged 65-85 years with active or convalescent COVID-19. Sequencing was done on a sample of peripheral blood. The CDR3 DNA reads TGTGCCAGCAGTGCCAGGACAGGAAACTTCTATAATTCACCCCTCCACTTT. This encodes CASSARTGNFYNSPLHF.